These 8 T cell receptor beta chains were sequenced from one sample in a study of blood T cell repertoires in COVID-19. This table comes from immunoSEQ multiplex PCR, and its TCRdb copy is limited to in-frame clones, with some not included. The data show 300,000 to 400,000 clones, with 90% to 95% seen just once and roughly 3.6% held by the top ten. What was sequenced was PBMCs or T cells enriched from blood (not recorded which). All receptors derive from a woman in her twenties or thirties who had been exposed to COVID-19.

The chain combines TRBV4-1 with TRBJ2-3; TRBD2 agrees at 14 bases. Germline values: CDR1 MGHRA, CDR2 YSYEKL. V lost 4 bases to trimming and J lost 4 bases; unmatched junction nucleotides: 7. The CDR3 covers 17 residues. In nucleotides, the CDR3 is TGCGCCAGCAGCCCGTTTAGACTAGCGGGGGGGGCAGATACGCAGTATTTT. The encoded protein is CASSPFRLAGGADTQYF.

The chain has TRBV5-1 and TRBJ2-2, with D tentatively TRBD2 (6 bases). This CDR3 spans 16 amino acids. V was pared by 2 bases and J by 4 bases, with 15 bases between. Per the germline V gene, CDR1 is SGHRS and CDR2 is YFSETQ. CDR3 nucleotides: TGCGCCAGCAGCTTTGCCGTGCAGGGACTCACCGGGGAGCTGTTTTTT. This codes for CASSFAVQGLTGELFF.

This chain uses TRBV5-1 with TRBJ2-2; possibly TRBD1 for D (5 bases). The CDR3 has 15 amino acids. V was shortened by 5 bases and J by 5 bases, with 16 bases between the two germline ends. CDR1 and CDR2 (germline): SGHRS, YFSETQ. In DNA form, the CDR3 reads TGCGCCAGCAGGTATACAAGGGGTCGGACCGGGGAGCTGTTTTTT. The encoded protein is CASRYTRGRTGELFF.

The chain links TRBV5-4 to TRBJ1-4; no clear D gene. Germline CDR1 reads SGHNT; CDR2 reads YYREEE (reference sequence). The CDR3 totals 14 residues. V was clipped by 0 bases and J by 2 bases, with 5 bases between them. The CDR3 bases are TGTGCCAGCAGCTTGGGGCAGACTAATGAAAAACTGTTTTTT. Protein: CASSLGQTNEKLFF.

This clone has more than one count but fewer than ten. The chain is built from TRBV15 and TRBJ1-1; D is unclear. V was pared by 3 bases and J by 1 base, with 9 bases between. Germline CDR1 reads LNHNV; CDR2 reads YYDKDF (reference sequence). The CDR3 loop spans 14 amino acids. The CDR3 nucleotides read TGTGCCACCAGCAGTGGGCACTCGAACACTGAAGCTTTCTTT. It yields the protein CATSSGHSNTEAFF. The entire variable domain, with the rest obtained from reference TRBV15 and TRBJ1-1, is as follows: DAMVIQNPRYQVTQFGKPVTLSCSQTLNHNVMYWYQQKSSQAPKLLFHYYDKDFNNEADTPDNFQSRRPNTSFCFLDIRSPGLGDTAMYLCATSSGHSNTEAFFGQGTRLTVV.

Regarding this clone: Other DNA sequences in the sample encode the same CDR3. The V and J genes are TRBV14 and TRBJ1-2, with D hard to call. The CDR3 totals 13 residues. Germline V gene sequence: CDR1 SGHDN, CDR2 FVKESK. V lost 0 bases and J lost 2, with 4 bases in between. The CDR3 sequence is CASSQDLNYGYTF. In DNA form, the CDR3 reads TGTGCCAGCAGCCAAGACTTAAACTATGGCTACACCTTC.

This chain uses TRBV6-5 with TRBJ1-5; tentatively, D is TRBD1 (6 bases). Germline assignment: CDR1 MNHEY and CDR2 SVGAGI. Trimming cost V 7 bases and J 0 bases, with 13 bases left between them. This CDR3 has 15 amino acids. The CDR3 region is CASNFGTTSNQPQHF. The CDR3 DNA follows: TGTGCCAGCAATTTCGGGACAACTAGCAATCAGCCCCAGCATTTT.

The V gene is TRBV4-3, the J gene TRBJ1-1; D possibly corresponds to TRBD1 (6 bases). Between the trimmed V and J ends, which lost 0 bases and 0 bases, there was a span of 14 bases. There are 17 residues in the CDR3. Germline V CDR1 and CDR2: LGHNA, YSLEER. For the CDR3, the DNA is TGCGCCAGCAGCCAAGAGATTATCGGGGGGCTGAACACTGAAGCTTTCTTT. Translation: CASSQEIIGGLNTEAFF.